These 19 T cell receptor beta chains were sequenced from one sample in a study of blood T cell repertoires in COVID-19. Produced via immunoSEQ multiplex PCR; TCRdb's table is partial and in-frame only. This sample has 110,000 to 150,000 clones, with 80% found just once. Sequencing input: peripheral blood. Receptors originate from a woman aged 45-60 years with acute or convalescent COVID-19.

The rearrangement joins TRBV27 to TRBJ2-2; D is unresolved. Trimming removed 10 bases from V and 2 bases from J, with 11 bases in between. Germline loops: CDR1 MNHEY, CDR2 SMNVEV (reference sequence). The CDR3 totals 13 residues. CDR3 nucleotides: TGTGCCACGGCGGCACCTAACACCGGGGAGCTGTTTTTT. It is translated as CATAAPNTGELFF.

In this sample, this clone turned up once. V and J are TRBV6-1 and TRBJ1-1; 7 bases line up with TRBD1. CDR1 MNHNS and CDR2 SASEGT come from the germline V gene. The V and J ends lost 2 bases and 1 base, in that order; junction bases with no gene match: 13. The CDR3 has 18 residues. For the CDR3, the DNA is TGTGCCAGCAGTGAATGGAGGGGGCAGGGGAAGGGGAACACTGAAGCTTTCTTT. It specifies CASSEWRGQGKGNTEAFF.

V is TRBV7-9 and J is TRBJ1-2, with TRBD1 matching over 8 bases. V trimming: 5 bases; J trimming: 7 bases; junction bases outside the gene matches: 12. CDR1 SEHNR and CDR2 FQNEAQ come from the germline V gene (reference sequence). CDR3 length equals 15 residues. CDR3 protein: CASSPSLQGVVGYTF. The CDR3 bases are TGTGCCAGCAGCCCCTCTCTACAGGGGGTAGTTGGCTACACCTTC. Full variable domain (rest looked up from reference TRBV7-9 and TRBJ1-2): DTGVSQNPRHKITKRGQNVTFRCDPISEHNRLYWYRQTLGQGPEFLTYFQNEAQLEKSRLLSDRFSAERPKGSFSTLEIQRTEQGDSAMYLCASSPSLQGVVGYTFGSGTRLTVV.

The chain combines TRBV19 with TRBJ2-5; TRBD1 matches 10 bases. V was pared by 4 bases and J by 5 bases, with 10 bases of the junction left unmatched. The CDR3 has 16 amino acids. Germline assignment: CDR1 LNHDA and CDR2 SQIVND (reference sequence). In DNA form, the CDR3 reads TGTGCCAGTAGTAAATCCGGGACAGGGGTTACGGAGACCCAGTACTTC. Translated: CASSKSGTGVTETQYF. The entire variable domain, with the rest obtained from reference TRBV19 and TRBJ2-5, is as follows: DGGITQSPKYLFRKEGQNVTLSCEQNLNHDAMYWYRQDPGQGLRLIYYSQIVNDFQKGDIAEGYSVSREKKESFPLTVTSAQKNPTAFYLCASSKSGTGVTETQYFGPGTRLLVL.

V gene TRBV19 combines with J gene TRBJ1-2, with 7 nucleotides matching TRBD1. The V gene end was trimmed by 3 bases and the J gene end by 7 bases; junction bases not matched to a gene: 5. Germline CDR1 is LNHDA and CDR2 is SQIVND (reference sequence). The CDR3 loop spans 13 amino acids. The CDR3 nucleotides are TGTGCCAGTAGTATCCAGGGGGTCTCTGGCTACACCTTC. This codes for CASSIQGVSGYTF.

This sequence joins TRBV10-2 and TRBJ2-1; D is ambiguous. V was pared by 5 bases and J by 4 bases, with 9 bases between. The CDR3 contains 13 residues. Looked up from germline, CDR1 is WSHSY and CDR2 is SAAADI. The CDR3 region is CASSRMEYNEQFF. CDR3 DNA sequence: TGCGCCAGCAGTAGGATGGAGTACAATGAGCAGTTCTTC.

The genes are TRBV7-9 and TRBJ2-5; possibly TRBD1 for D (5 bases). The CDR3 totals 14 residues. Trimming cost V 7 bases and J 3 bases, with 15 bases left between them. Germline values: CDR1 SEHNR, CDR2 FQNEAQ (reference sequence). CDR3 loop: CASTKLGREETQYF. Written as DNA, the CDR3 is TGTGCCAGCACCAAGCTGGGCAGGGAAGAGACCCAGTACTTC.

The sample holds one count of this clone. DNA for the CDR3: TGTGCCAGCAGCCTAGGCGGGGAGTACGAGCAGTACTTC. Residues: CASSLGGEYEQYF. This chain links TRBV3-1 (or the pseudogene TRBV3-2) with TRBJ2-7, with D possibly matching TRBD2 (6 bases). This CDR3 has 13 residues. Germline loops: CDR1 LGHDT, CDR2 YNNKEL (reference sequence). V dropped 4 bases and J dropped 4 bases, with 11 bases sitting between them.

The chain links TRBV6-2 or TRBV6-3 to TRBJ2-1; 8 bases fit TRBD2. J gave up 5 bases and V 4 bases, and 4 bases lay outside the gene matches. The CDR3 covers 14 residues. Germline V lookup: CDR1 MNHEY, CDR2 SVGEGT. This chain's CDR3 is CASSSGGANNEQFF. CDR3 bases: TGTGCCAGCAGTTCCGGGGGGGCCAACAATGAGCAGTTCTTC.

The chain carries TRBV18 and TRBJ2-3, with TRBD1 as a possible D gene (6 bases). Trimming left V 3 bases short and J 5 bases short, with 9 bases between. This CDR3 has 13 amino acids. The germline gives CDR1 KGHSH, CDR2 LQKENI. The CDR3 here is CASSPQDRDTQYF. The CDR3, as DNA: TGTGCCAGCTCACCTCAGGACAGAGATACGCAGTATTTT. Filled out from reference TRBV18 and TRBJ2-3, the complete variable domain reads NAGVMQNPRHLVRRRGQEARLRCSPMKGHSHVYWYRQLPEEGLKFMVYLQKENIIDESGMPKERFSAEFPKEGPSILRIQQVVRGDSAAYFCASSPQDRDTQYFGPGTRLTVL.

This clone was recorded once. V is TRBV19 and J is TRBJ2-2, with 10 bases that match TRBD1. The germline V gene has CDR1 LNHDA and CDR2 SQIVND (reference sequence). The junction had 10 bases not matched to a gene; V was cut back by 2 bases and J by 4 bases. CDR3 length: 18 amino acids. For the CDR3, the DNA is TGTGCCAGTAGTATATCCGCCGGGACAGGGGAGGCCACCGGGGAGCTGTTTTTT. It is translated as CASSISAGTGEATGELFF.

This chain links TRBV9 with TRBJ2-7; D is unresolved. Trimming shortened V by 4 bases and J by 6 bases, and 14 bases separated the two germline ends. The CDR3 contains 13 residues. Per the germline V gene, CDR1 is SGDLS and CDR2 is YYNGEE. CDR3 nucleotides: TGTGCCAGCAGCCCCTCAGTTTCGTTCGAGCAGTACTTC. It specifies CASSPSVSFEQYF. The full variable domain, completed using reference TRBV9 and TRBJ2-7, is DSGVTQTPKHLITATGQRVTLRCSPRSGDLSVYWYQQSLDQGLQFLIQYYNGEERAKGNILERFSAQQFPDLHSELNLSSLELGDSALYFCASSPSVSFEQYFGPGTRLTVT.

The CDR3 spells CASSENLETQYF. DNA for the CDR3: TGTGCCAGCAGTGAAAACTTGGAGACCCAGTACTTC. This chain uses TRBV2 with TRBJ2-5; D not certain. Trimming took off 2 bases at V and 5 bases at J, with 6 bases between the two ends. Looked up from germline, CDR1 is SNHLY and CDR2 is FYNNEI. The CDR3 totals 12 residues.

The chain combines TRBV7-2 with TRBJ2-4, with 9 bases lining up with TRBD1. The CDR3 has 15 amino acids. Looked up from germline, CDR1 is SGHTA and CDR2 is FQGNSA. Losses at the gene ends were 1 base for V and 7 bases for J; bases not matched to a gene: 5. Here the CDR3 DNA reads TGTGCCAGCAGCTTAGTCGGGACAGGGAAGAACATTCAGTACTTC. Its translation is CASSLVGTGKNIQYF.

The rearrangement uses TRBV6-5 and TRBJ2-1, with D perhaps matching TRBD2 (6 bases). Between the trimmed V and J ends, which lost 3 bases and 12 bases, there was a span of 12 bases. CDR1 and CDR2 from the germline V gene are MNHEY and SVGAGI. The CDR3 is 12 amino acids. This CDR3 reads CASSYGRGTQFF. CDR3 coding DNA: TGTGCCAGCAGTTATGGGCGGGGTACGCAGTTCTTC.

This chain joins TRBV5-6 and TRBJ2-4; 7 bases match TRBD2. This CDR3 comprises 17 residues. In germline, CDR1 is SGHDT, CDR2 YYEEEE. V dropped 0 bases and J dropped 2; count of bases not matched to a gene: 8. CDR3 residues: CASSLVGEGRTKNIQYF. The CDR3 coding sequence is TGTGCCAGCAGCTTGGTCGGGGAGGGGCGGACCAAAAACATTCAGTACTTC.

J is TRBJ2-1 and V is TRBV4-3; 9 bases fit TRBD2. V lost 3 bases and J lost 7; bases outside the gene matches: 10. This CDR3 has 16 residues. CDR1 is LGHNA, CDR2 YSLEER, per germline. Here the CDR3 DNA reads TGCGCCAGCAGCCAGGGCGGGGGGGCCATATATAATGAGCAGTTCTTC. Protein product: CASSQGGGAIYNEQFF.

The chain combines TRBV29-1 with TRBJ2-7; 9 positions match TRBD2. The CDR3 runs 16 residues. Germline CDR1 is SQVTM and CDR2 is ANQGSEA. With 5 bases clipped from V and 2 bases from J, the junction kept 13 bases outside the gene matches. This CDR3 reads CSVSPLAGEGAYEQYF. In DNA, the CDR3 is TGCAGCGTTTCACCGTTAGCGGGGGAGGGCGCCTACGAGCAGTACTTC.

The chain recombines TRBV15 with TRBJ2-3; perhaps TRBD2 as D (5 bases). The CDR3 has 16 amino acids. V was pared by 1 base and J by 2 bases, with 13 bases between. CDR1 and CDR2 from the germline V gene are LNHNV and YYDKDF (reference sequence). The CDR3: CATSRGGRPTTDTQYF. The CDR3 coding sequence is TGTGCCACCAGCAGAGGCGGGCGCCCCACCACAGATACGCAGTATTTT. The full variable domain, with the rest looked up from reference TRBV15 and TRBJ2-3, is DAMVIQNPRYQVTQFGKPVTLSCSQTLNHNVMYWYQQKSSQAPKLLFHYYDKDFNNEADTPDNFQSRRPNTSFCFLDIRSPGLGDTAMYLCATSRGGRPTTDTQYFGPGTRLTVL.